This T cell receptor (beta chain) was observed in a study of shared clonotypes between healthy human individuals. CD45RA-negative memory and CD45RA+ naive subsets were split from the CD4+ cells. Concerning this clone itself: The antigen is undetermined. Other DNA sequences from this sample encode an identical CDR3 as well.

The V and J ends lost 6 bases and 7 bases, in that order; junction bases with no gene match: 4. This CDR3 has 12 residues. Germline CDR1 MDHEN, CDR2 SYDVKM. Profiling relied on immunoSEQ multiplex PCR, and the TCRdb table lists in-frame clones only, not all of them. Of 2,500,000 or so clones listed, roughly 93% were seen once; the top ten hold around 0.37%. Whole-study results and caveats: The study drew on few donors, limiting represented genetic and exposure-history diversity. Against clonotypes common to all four donors, non-shared ones had lower generation probabilities. Sampling included only blood; tissue repertoires likely differ.

Sequenced material: naive CD4+ T cells from PBMCs. Stated subset: CD45RA+ positively selected. The clonotype was recovered from a man between 18 and 29 years old in good health. Some clones in this sample may be carry-over from other donors' samples. The chain couples TRBV28 to TRBJ1-2; 8 positions match TRBD1. CDR3 sequence reads: CASRRTGGGYTF. The CDR3 DNA reads TGTGCCAGCAGACGCACAGGGGGTGGCTACACCTTC.